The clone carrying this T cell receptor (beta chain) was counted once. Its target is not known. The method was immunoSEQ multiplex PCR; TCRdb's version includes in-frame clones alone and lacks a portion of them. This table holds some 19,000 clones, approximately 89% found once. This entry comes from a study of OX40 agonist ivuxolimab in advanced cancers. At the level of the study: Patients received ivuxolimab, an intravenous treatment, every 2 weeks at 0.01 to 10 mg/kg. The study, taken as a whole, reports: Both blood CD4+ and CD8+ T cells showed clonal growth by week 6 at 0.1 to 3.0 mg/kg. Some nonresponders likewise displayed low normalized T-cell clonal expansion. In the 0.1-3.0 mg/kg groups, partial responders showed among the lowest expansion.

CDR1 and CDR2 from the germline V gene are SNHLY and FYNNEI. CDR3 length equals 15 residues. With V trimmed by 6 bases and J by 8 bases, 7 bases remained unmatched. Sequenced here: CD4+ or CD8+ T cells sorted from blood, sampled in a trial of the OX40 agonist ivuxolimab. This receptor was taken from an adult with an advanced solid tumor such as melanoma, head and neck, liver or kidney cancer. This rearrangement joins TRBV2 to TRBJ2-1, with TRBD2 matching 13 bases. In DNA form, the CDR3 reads TGTGCCAGCAGACCTACTAGCGGGGGGGCCGATGAGCAGTTCTTC. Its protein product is CASRPTSGGADEQFF.